This T cell receptor beta chain was sequenced for a study of blood T cell repertoires in COVID-19. Study overall: Nucleic acid was either cDNA or gDNA, and it came from T cells, B-cell-depleted T cells, or PBMCs.

As originally analysed: Reference gene primers were amplified, and this amplification served to estimate nucleated cell counts. Some clones are missing from TCRdb's copy, which holds only in-frame ones; the method was immunoSEQ multiplex PCR. The V and J calls and clone size were taken over from that table, and D and trimming were inferred from the DNA. The sample has about 280,000 clones, about 89% seen once; the top ten hold roughly 8.5%. This CDR3 region has 15 residues. CDR1 is SGHDT, CDR2 YYEEEE, per germline. J was trimmed by 5 bases and V by 4 bases; bases with no gene match: 7. This clone was seen a single time.

Source material: peripheral blood. The genes are TRBV5-6 and TRBJ2-2; 8 bases map to TRBD1. This receptor was obtained from a man aged 40-55 years with active or convalescent COVID-19. As DNA, the CDR3 is TGTGCCAGCAGCAAGATGGGACAGGTAACCGGGGAGCTGTTTTTT. Amino acid sequence: CASSKMGQVTGELFF.